This TCR beta chain emerged from a study of cytomegalovirus exposure and HLA in healthy donors. The PCR was carried out with 60 Vbeta primers and 13 Jbeta primers. TCRdb's copy holds only in-frame clones and misses some; the assay was immunoSEQ multiplex PCR. The sample shows 150,000 to 200,000 clones, roughly 76% of them seen only once. This clone was seen only a few times. The antigen is unknown. Whole-study findings and limits: In an earlier analysis, in under 700 donors, most V segments appeared productive either ~87% or ~30% of the time.

CDR1 is MNHEY, CDR2 SVGAGI, per germline. Trimming removed 8 bases from V and 5 bases from J, with 16 bases in between. The CDR3 contains 14 residues. The chain links TRBV6-5 to TRBJ2-1; D may be TRBD2 (6 bases). The sequence derives from a man aged 55 to 70 in good health and CMV-seronegative. The source material was PBMCs. CDR3 protein: CASLPLAGNNEQFF. DNA for the CDR3: TGTGCCAGCCTCCCACTAGCCGGGAACAATGAGCAGTTCTTC.